The 25 T cell receptor beta chains below all came from one sample that was sequenced in a study of T cell repertoires in aging, cancer and after chemotherapy. Rearranged V-D-J TRB sequences were amplified with a mixed TRB-A/B primer pool. TCRdb ran MiXCR on the multiplex PCR reads and lists one entry per CDR3 protein. The sample includes around 1,800 distinct CDR3 sequences, 55% to 70% of them seen just once. The template was genomic DNA from peripheral blood, not RNA. The sample comprised blood. All receptors come from a human donor with a blood cancer.

V is TRBV19 and J is TRBJ2-3; TRBD2 matches at 7 bases. V dropped 3 bases and J dropped 2; count of bases not matched to a gene: 8. This CDR3 spans 16 amino acids. Germline CDR1 reads LNHDA; CDR2 reads SQIVND (reference sequence). The CDR3 spells CASSIYAGAFTDTQYF. CDR3 DNA sequence: TGTGCCAGTAGTATCTATGCGGGAGCTTTCACAGATACGCAGTATTTT.

The chain employs TRBV6-4 and TRBJ2-1, with 9 nucleotides matching TRBD2. V gave up 0 bases and J gave up 7 bases; unmatched junction bases: 4. The length of the CDR3 is 15 residues. Germline V gene sequence: CDR1 MRHNA, CDR2 SNTAGT. DNA of the CDR3: TGTGCCAGCAGTGACTCGGGACTAGCTGAGAATGAGCAGTTCTTC. The encoded protein is CASSDSGLAENEQFF.

The V call is TRBV6-1, the J call TRBJ1-6; 7 bases match TRBD1. This CDR3 comprises 14 residues. Germline values: CDR1 MNHNS, CDR2 SASEGT. V shed 3 bases, J shed 17 bases, and the junction held 13 bases outside the gene matches. Here the CDR3 DNA reads TGTGCCAGCAGTGAGAGCCAGGGGGTGGTCCATGTCCACTTT. Translated, it gives CASSESQGVVHVHF.

The chain combines TRBV27 with TRBJ2-1, with a weak D call TRBD1 (6 bases). Germline-derived CDR1 and CDR2 are MNHEY and SMNVEV (reference sequence). The CDR3 is 15 amino acids. The V and J ends lost 5 bases and 6 bases respectively, with 17 bases between them. The DNA of the CDR3 is TGTGCCAGCAGTCCCTCGGACAGAAAGGGCAATGAGCAGTTCTTC. It codes for CASSPSDRKGNEQFF.

The rearrangement links TRBV5-4 to TRBJ2-2, with D unclear. Germline assignment: CDR1 SGHNT and CDR2 YYREEE (reference sequence). Trimming took 6 bases from V and 0 from J, leaving 12 bases between them. This CDR3 contains 15 residues. The CDR3 loop reads CASKGNSPNTGELFF. The CDR3 DNA follows: TGTGCCAGCAAAGGGAACAGCCCGAACACCGGGGAGCTGTTTTTT. Full variable domain (remainder filled in from reference TRBV5-4 and TRBJ2-2): ETGVTQSPTHLIKTRGQQVTLRCSSQSGHNTVSWYQQALGQGPQFIFQYYREEENGRGNFPPRFSGLQFPNYSSELNVNALELDDSALYLCASKGNSPNTGELFFGEGSRLTVL.

This chain links TRBV6-1 with TRBJ1-1, with D uncertain. V lost 5 bases and J lost 5, with 6 bases in between. Germline CDR1 is MNHNS and CDR2 is SASEGT. The CDR3 runs 11 residues. The CDR3 loop reads CASSPPTEAFF. CDR3 bases: TGTGCCAGCAGTCCCCCTACTGAAGCTTTCTTT.

This clonotype was observed a few times. The rearrangement links TRBV11-1 to TRBJ2-7; D is unresolved. V dropped 1 base and J dropped 1 base, with 2 bases sitting between them. Germline V CDR1 and CDR2: SGHAT, FQDESV (reference sequence). The CDR3 is 12 residues long. Here the CDR3 reads CASSLGSYEQYF. The DNA of the CDR3 is TGTGCCAGCAGCTTAGGTTCCTACGAGCAGTACTTC.

This clonotype was counted between two and nine times. J is TRBJ2-3 and V is TRBV7-9; 10 bases align to TRBD2. Per the germline V gene, CDR1 is SEHNR and CDR2 is FQNEAQ (reference sequence). The J segment lost 5 bases and the V segment lost 5 bases, leaving 10 bases of the junction unmatched. CDR3 length equals 16 residues. CDR3 sequence (DNA): TGTGCCAGCAGCCCGAGGGTAGCGGGAGGCATAGATACGCAGTATTTT. Its protein product is CASSPRVAGGIDTQYF.

This chain connects TRBV11-3 to TRBJ1-1; D remains ambiguous. The germline CDR1 and CDR2 sequences are SGHNT and YENEEA. V was shortened by 1 base and J by 2 bases, with 8 bases between the two germline ends. CDR3 length equals 14 residues. The CDR3 coding sequence is TGTGCCAGCAGCTTAGGCAGGTTAAACACTGAAGCTTTCTTT. This encodes CASSLGRLNTEAFF. The variable domain in full, with the rest retrieved from reference TRBV11-3 and TRBJ1-1, is EAGVVQSPRYKIIEKKQPVAFWCNPISGHNTLYWYLQNLGQGPELLIRYENEEAVDDSQLPKDRFSAERLKGVDSTLKIQPAELGDSAVYLCASSLGRLNTEAFFGQGTRLTVV.

CDR3 loop: CASSASLSGNNEQFF. The CDR3 bases are TGTGCCAGCAGCGCCTCCTTGTCGGGAAACAATGAGCAGTTCTTC. The chain is built from TRBV7-2 and TRBJ2-1; possibly TRBD2 for D (5 bases). Trimming removed 5 bases from V and 5 bases from J, with 16 bases in between. Germline CDR1 is SGHTA and CDR2 is FQGNSA. The CDR3 loop spans 15 amino acids.

This clonotype was seen a handful of times. The genes are TRBV19 and TRBJ2-5; 8 bases agree with TRBD2. CDR1 and CDR2 (germline): LNHDA, SQIVND (reference sequence). The CDR3 consists of 15 residues. The ends lost 5 bases at V and 2 bases at J; junction bases unmatched: 7. CDR3 sequence (DNA): TGTGCCAGTAGTGTGAGCGGGAGTGGGCAAGAGACCCAGTACTTC. Its translation: CASSVSGSGQETQYF. Variable domain in full (rest from reference TRBV19 and TRBJ2-5): DGGITQSPKYLFRKEGQNVTLSCEQNLNHDAMYWYRQDPGQGLRLIYYSQIVNDFQKGDIAEGYSVSREKKESFPLTVTSAQKNPTAFYLCASSVSGSGQETQYFGPGTRLLVL.

This clonotype has more than one count but fewer than ten. V usage is TRBV29-1 and J usage is TRBJ2-7; tentatively, D is TRBD2 (5 bases). V was trimmed by 6 bases and J by 7 bases, leaving 10 bases between them. This CDR3 region has 10 residues. The germline gives CDR1 SQVTM, CDR2 ANQGSEA. The CDR3 DNA reads as TGCAGCGTCGCGGACTCGGAGCAGTACTTC. This gives the protein CSVADSEQYF.

This chain links TRBV5-4 with TRBJ2-2, with a tentative D call TRBD1 (6 bases). V lost 0 bases and J 6 bases, leaving 12 bases between the germline ends. The CDR3 runs to 15 residues. Germline assignment: CDR1 SGHNT and CDR2 YYREEE (reference sequence). CDR3 DNA: TGTGCCAGCAGCTTGGGCCAGGACAGCCCCGGGGAGCTGTTTTTT. The encoded protein is CASSLGQDSPGELFF.

This clonotype was observed a few times. The CDR3 sequence: CSVEGLPGDGYTF. The DNA of the CDR3 is TGCAGCGTTGAAGGGCTCCCGGGGGATGGCTACACCTTC. The chain combines TRBV29-1 with TRBJ1-2; a weak D match, TRBD1 (5 bases). The CDR3 sequence is 13 residues long. The germline gives CDR1 SQVTM, CDR2 ANQGSEA. V lost 1 base, J lost 6 bases, and 12 bases lay in between.

V is TRBV5-6 and J is TRBJ2-2; 9 nucleotides match TRBD2. The CDR3 is 16 amino acids. After removal of 3 bases from V and 5 bases from J, the junction contained 8 bases not matched to a gene. Per the germline V gene, CDR1 is SGHDT and CDR2 is YYEEEE. In nucleotides, the CDR3 is TGTGCCAGCAGCTACTGGACTAGCGCAAAAACCGGGGAGCTGTTTTTT. Its protein product is CASSYWTSAKTGELFF.

This clonotype was found a few times. V usage is TRBV29-1 and J usage is TRBJ2-2, with D possibly being TRBD1 (6 bases). V lost 4 bases to trimming and J lost 3 bases, with 12 bases between them. The CDR3 runs to 14 residues. In germline, CDR1 is SQVTM, CDR2 ANQGSEA. The CDR3 nucleotides read TGCAGCGTTGGGGCGGCAGGGGACACCGGGGAGCTGTTTTTT. The encoded protein is CSVGAAGDTGELFF.

The gene calls are TRBV29-1 and TRBJ1-2; TRBD1 is a possible D gene (5 bases). V gave up 4 bases and J gave up 6 bases, with 9 bases separating them. The CDR3 runs to 11 residues. Germline lookup yields CDR1 SQVTM and CDR2 ANQGSEA. CDR3 loop: CSVGKGDGYTF. The CDR3 coding sequence is TGCAGCGTTGGAAAAGGGGATGGCTACACCTTC.

This clonotype appeared a few times. The chain employs TRBV6-2 or TRBV6-3 and TRBJ2-2; no reliable D call. Germline CDR1 is MNHEY and CDR2 is SVGEGT. CDR3 length: 14 amino acids. Between the trimmed V and J ends, which lost 0 bases and 3 bases, there was a span of 5 bases. DNA for the CDR3: TGTGCCAGCAGTTACTCGAGGTACACCGGGGAGCTGTTTTTT. Protein: CASSYSRYTGELFF.

The chain has TRBV29-1 and TRBJ1-1, with 9 bases fitting TRBD1. CDR3 size: 13 residues. Germline V gene data show CDR1 as SQVTM and CDR2 as ANQGSEA. V was pared by 6 bases and J by 4 bases, with 6 bases of the junction left unmatched. The CDR3 loop reads CSVGTGMATEAFF. In DNA form, the CDR3 reads TGCAGCGTCGGGACAGGGATGGCCACTGAAGCTTTCTTT. Based on the CDR3 plus reference TRBV29-1 and TRBJ1-1, the full variable domain is SAVISQKPSRDICQRGTSLTIQCQVDSQVTMMFWYRQQPGQSLTLIATANQGSEATYESGFVIDKFPISRPNLTFSTLTVSNMSPEDSSIYLCSVGTGMATEAFFGQGTRLTVV.

V usage is TRBV5-4 and J usage is TRBJ2-1, with TRBD2 matching over 10 bases. There are 16 residues in the CDR3. V dropped 3 bases and J dropped 4; count of bases not matched to a gene: 7. CDR1 and CDR2 from the germline V gene are SGHNT and YYREEE (reference sequence). In DNA form, the CDR3 reads TGTGCCAGCAGCTACTGGACTAGCGGAAGGTACAATGAGCAGTTCTTC. It translates to CASSYWTSGRYNEQFF.

This clonotype was recorded a few times. This chain joins TRBV29-1 and TRBJ1-2, with D possibly TRBD1 on 5 matching bases. V shed 7 bases and J shed 4 bases, with 13 bases lying between them. The CDR3 sequence is 12 residues long. Germline lookup yields CDR1 SQVTM and CDR2 ANQGSEA. Written as DNA, the CDR3 is TGCAGCGCCAAGGACACTCTCTATGGCTACACCTTC. It yields the protein CSAKDTLYGYTF.

The chain couples TRBV6-5 to TRBJ2-5; D gene unclear. V lost 0 bases and J 5 bases, leaving 7 bases between the germline ends. In germline, CDR1 is MNHEY, CDR2 SVGAGI. CDR3 length: 13 residues. The DNA of the CDR3 is TGTGCCAGCAGTTACTCGAGTCCGGAGACCCAGTACTTC. It yields the protein CASSYSSPETQYF.

The genes are TRBV5-6 and TRBJ2-1, with 13 bases matching TRBD2. In germline, CDR1 is SGHDT, CDR2 YYEEEE. The CDR3 totals 16 residues. The ends lost 1 base at V and 9 bases at J; junction bases unmatched: 7. CDR3 in DNA: TGTGCCAGCAGCTTGCAACTAGCGGGAGGGCCGGTTGAGCAGTTCTTC. It yields the protein CASSLQLAGGPVEQFF. The whole variable domain, remainder taken from reference TRBV5-6 and TRBJ2-1, is DAGVTQSPTHLIKTRGQQVTLRCSPKSGHDTVSWYQQALGQGPQFIFQYYEEEERQRGNFPDRFSGHQFPNYSSELNVNALLLGDSALYLCASSLQLAGGPVEQFFGPGTRLTVL.

This chain uses TRBV7-3 with TRBJ2-1, with 11 bases lining up with TRBD2. Germline V gene data show CDR1 as SGHTA and CDR2 as FQGTGA. CDR3 length equals 18 residues. Losses at the gene ends were 1 base for V and 2 bases for J; bases not matched to a gene: 7. The CDR3 DNA follows: TGTGCCAGCAGCTTAAGAGCAATGGGACTAGCGGCCTACAATGAGCAGTTCTTC. Its translation: CASSLRAMGLAAYNEQFF.

This chain joins TRBV7-2 and TRBJ2-3; D possibly corresponds to TRBD1 (5 bases). The V gene lost 5 bases and the J gene lost 0 bases, with 15 bases spanning the gap. The germline gives CDR1 SGHTA, CDR2 FQGNSA. CDR3 length: 16 amino acids. CDR3 sequence: CASSQRQGGSTDTQYF. DNA of the CDR3: TGTGCCAGCAGCCAACGGCAGGGTGGTAGCACAGATACGCAGTATTTT.